The entry below gives a single T cell receptor (beta chain) sequence along with its context. The CDR3 spans 14 residues. Germline V gene lookup returns CDR1 SGHRS and CDR2 YFSETQ. Trimming took 4 bases from V and 10 from J, leaving 20 bases between them. These data are taken from a study of T cell clonotyping in hematopoietic cell transplantation. Some clones are missing from TCRdb's copy, which holds only in-frame ones; the method was immunoSEQ multiplex PCR. This sample has 26,000 or so clones, with about 94% found just once. The sample taken for sequencing was peripheral blood mononuclear cells. The J gene is TRBJ1-2, the V gene TRBV5-1; D unresolved. The clonotype originates from a man between 50 and 59 years old in good health. Some clones in this sample may be carry-over from other donors' samples. The CDR3 reads CASSPREGGPIYTF. In DNA, the CDR3 is TGCGCCAGCAGCCCCCGGGAGGGAGGGCCTATCTACACCTTC.